The 26 T cell receptor beta chains below all came from one sample that was sequenced in a study of blood T cell repertoires in COVID-19. The protocol was immunoSEQ multiplex PCR, while the TCRdb copy is restricted to in-frame clones and leaves out a portion. Here the sample spans 100,000 to 150,000 clones, almost 70% being singletons. Sample: peripheral blood. All receptors come from a woman between 70 and 85 years old with acute or convalescent COVID-19.

The gene calls are TRBV12-3 or TRBV12-4 and TRBJ1-2, with 9 bases lining up with TRBD1. The CDR3 spans 13 residues. V trimming: 3 bases; J trimming: 8 bases; junction bases outside the gene matches: 4. This chain's CDR3 is CASSLGQGIGYTF. DNA for the CDR3: TGTGCCAGCAGTTTGGGACAGGGAATCGGCTACACCTTC.

This clone was recorded only once. The chain recombines TRBV29-1 with TRBJ2-5; D call uncertain. Germline CDR1 reads SQVTM; CDR2 reads ANQGSEA. The V and J ends lost 6 bases and 0 bases respectively, with 11 bases between them. CDR3 size: 13 residues. CDR3 amino acids: CSVRLPNQETQYF. In DNA, the CDR3 is TGCAGCGTGCGGTTGCCGAACCAAGAGACCCAGTACTTC.

The chain couples TRBV5-6 to TRBJ1-1; D might be TRBD1 (5 bases). The V end lost 1 base, the J end lost 6 bases, and 13 bases lay between the germline ends. Germline CDR1 SGHDT, CDR2 YYEEEE. The CDR3 runs 14 residues. The CDR3 region has the DNA TGTGCCAGCAGCTTGCGGCAGGGAGGCGCTGAAGCTTTCTTT. It translates to CASSLRQGGAEAFF. The variable domain in full, completed from reference TRBV5-6 and TRBJ1-1, reads DAGVTQSPTHLIKTRGQQVTLRCSPKSGHDTVSWYQQALGQGPQFIFQYYEEEERQRGNFPDRFSGHQFPNYSSELNVNALLLGDSALYLCASSLRQGGAEAFFGQGTRLTVV.

This clone came up a few times. Within the sample, other DNA sequences also encode this same CDR3. The rearrangement joins TRBV10-2 to TRBJ1-5; 9 positions match TRBD1. This CDR3 has 13 residues. CDR1 is WSHSY and CDR2 is SAAADI in the germline V gene. Trimming cost V 8 bases and J 4 bases; bases outside gene matches: 3. The CDR3 bases are TGCGCCAGCCGGGACAGGGCAAATCAGCCCCAGCATTTT. It translates to CASRDRANQPQHF.

CDR3 sequence reads: CASSPSSGGYEQYF. DNA for the CDR3: TGCGCCAGCAGCCCTTCTAGCGGGGGCTACGAGCAGTACTTC. V and J are TRBV4-3 and TRBJ2-7, with 10 bases lining up with TRBD2. The CDR3 extends over 14 amino acids. In germline, CDR1 is LGHNA, CDR2 YSLEER. With V trimmed by 4 bases and J by 3 bases, 3 bases remained unmatched.

This clone was picked up one time. The J gene is TRBJ1-1, the V gene TRBV19; TRBD1 matches at 7 bases. The V segment lost 9 bases and the J segment 4 bases; nucleotides outside the gene matches: 8. Germline V gene data show CDR1 as LNHDA and CDR2 as SQIVND (reference sequence). This CDR3 region has 13 residues. The CDR3 protein is CASQRGPGTEAFF. The DNA of the CDR3 is TGTGCCAGCCAAAGGGGGCCTGGCACTGAAGCTTTCTTT.

This rearrangement joins TRBV7-2 to TRBJ1-1; D gene unclear. The V gene lost 5 bases and the J gene lost 0 bases, with 10 bases spanning the gap. Germline CDR1 reads SGHTA; CDR2 reads FQGNSA. The CDR3 extends over 14 amino acids. CDR3 region: CASSLNPMNTEAFF. CDR3 sequence (DNA): TGTGCCAGCAGCCTAAACCCTATGAACACTGAAGCTTTCTTT.

The CDR3 here is CASSRTFGTSRNEQFF. CDR3 coding DNA: TGTGCCAGCAGTCGAACCTTTGGGACATCGCGGAATGAGCAGTTCTTC. V usage is TRBV7-8 and J usage is TRBJ2-1; D is possibly TRBD1 (6 bases). This CDR3 has 16 amino acids. Trimming shortened V by 6 bases and J by 7 bases, and 22 bases separated the two germline ends. In germline, CDR1 is SGHVS, CDR2 FQNEAQ.

The genes are TRBV9 and TRBJ2-2; no firm D call. CDR1 is SGDLS, CDR2 YYNGEE, per germline. V lost 0 bases and J lost 7, with 7 bases in between. CDR3 length: 13 residues. CDR3 DNA sequence: TGTGCCAGCAGCGTAGGCCCGAGCGGGGAGCTGTTTTTT. This encodes CASSVGPSGELFF.

This clone occurred many times. The V gene is TRBV10-1, the J gene TRBJ2-3; 11 bases match TRBD2. Germline assignment: CDR1 WNHNN and CDR2 SYGVQD (reference sequence). The trim removed 4 bases at V and 0 bases at J, leaving 0 bases unmatched. This CDR3 has 15 residues. The CDR3 sequence is CASSGTSGSTDTQYF. As DNA, the CDR3 is TGCGCCAGCAGTGGGACTAGCGGGAGCACAGATACGCAGTATTTT.

V usage is TRBV7-3 and J usage is TRBJ2-3; D remains unclear. The CDR3 consists of 17 residues. The V end was cut by 5 bases, the J end by 2 bases, with 20 bases between. Germline V gene sequence: CDR1 SGHTA, CDR2 FQGTGA. The CDR3 DNA reads TGTGCCAGCAGCCCAAGATCGGCGGAGAAACCCACAGATACGCAGTATTTT. It is translated as CASSPRSAEKPTDTQYF.

V and J are TRBV4-3 and TRBJ1-2; the D gene is possibly TRBD1 (6 bases). This CDR3 has 15 amino acids. Germline lookup yields CDR1 LGHNA and CDR2 YSLEER. With 0 bases removed from V and 8 bases from J, the gap between germline ends came to 16 bases. DNA of the CDR3: TGCGCCAGCAGCCAAGATTTGAGGGGCCAGGGGGGCTACACCTTC. This codes for CASSQDLRGQGGYTF.

The rearrangement joins TRBV4-1 to TRBJ1-6; tentatively, D is TRBD1 (6 bases). The CDR3 length is 16 residues. The germline V gene has CDR1 MGHRA and CDR2 YSYEKL. V shed 0 bases and J shed 4 bases, with 10 bases lying between them. Written as DNA, the CDR3 is TGCGCCAGCAGCCAAGAGGCGACAGGATATAATTCACCCCTCCACTTT. Protein sequence: CASSQEATGYNSPLHF.

The chain couples TRBV7-2 to TRBJ2-4; 12 nucleotides agree with TRBD2. From germline, CDR1 is SGHTA and CDR2 FQGNSA. With V trimmed by 5 bases and J by 1 base, 3 bases remained unmatched. The CDR3 runs 16 residues. CDR3 sequence: CASSPTSGGAKNIQYF. The CDR3 DNA reads as TGTGCCAGCAGCCCCACTAGCGGGGGGGCCAAAAACATTCAGTACTTC.

The chain couples TRBV3-1 (or the pseudogene TRBV3-2) to TRBJ1-6; 7 positions agree with TRBD1. With V trimmed by 1 base and J by 5 bases, 8 bases remained unmatched. There are 17 residues in the CDR3. Germline V gene sequence: CDR1 LGHDT, CDR2 YNNKEL (reference sequence). For the CDR3, the DNA is TGTGCCAGCAGCCAAGTTGAGGGGGCGTTGGATAATTCACCCCTCCACTTT. Encoded protein: CASSQVEGALDNSPLHF.

The genes are TRBV6-5 and TRBJ2-1; 8 bases are a match to TRBD1. Germline V CDR1 and CDR2: MNHEY, SVGAGI. V shed 6 bases and J 4 bases; nucleotides not matched to a gene: 5. This CDR3 comprises 14 residues. Here the CDR3 reads CASSPGQAYNEQFF. In DNA, the CDR3 is TGTGCCAGCAGCCCGGGACAGGCATACAATGAGCAGTTCTTC.

This clone has just a few counts. The V and J genes are TRBV21-1 and TRBJ1-6; the table gives TRBD1 as D, unverified against the DNA. TRBV21-1 is flagged as a pseudogene. The CDR3 is 16 amino acids. The CDR3: CASSKEGAVDNSPLHF. The CDR3 DNA is TGTGCCAGCAGCAAAGAGGGGGCAGTGGATAATTCACCCCTCCACTTT.

This chain joins TRBV27 and TRBJ2-4; 13 bases map to TRBD2. With 5 bases clipped from V and 4 bases from J, the junction kept 8 bases outside the gene matches. Per germline, CDR1 MNHEY and CDR2 SMNVEV (reference sequence). The CDR3 sequence is 17 residues long. The CDR3 nucleotides are TGTGCCAGCAGTCCAAGGGGACTAGCGGGGACAAAAAACATTCAGTACTTC. It translates to CASSPRGLAGTKNIQYF.

The CDR3 DNA sequence: TGTGCCAGCAGTTCCGGGACAGGGCGACAGGAGCAGTTCTTC. Residues: CASSSGTGRQEQFF. This chain joins TRBV6-2 or TRBV6-3 and TRBJ2-1; 9 nucleotides align to TRBD1. The CDR3 totals 14 residues. The germline CDR1 and CDR2 sequences are MNHEY and SVGEGT. With V trimmed by 4 bases and J by 10 bases, 8 bases remained unmatched.

This clone was seen a few times. The chain has TRBV18 and TRBJ2-1, with 7 bases lining up with TRBD1. The germline V gene has CDR1 KGHSH and CDR2 LQKENI. After removal of 1 base from V and 1 base from J, the junction contained 4 bases not matched to a gene. The CDR3 is 16 amino acids. The CDR3: CASSPLQGTSYNEQFF. CDR3 sequence (DNA): TGTGCCAGCTCACCACTACAGGGGACATCCTACAATGAGCAGTTCTTC.

V is TRBV7-9 and J is TRBJ2-7; 11 nucleotides agree with TRBD2. V trimming: 4 bases; J trimming: 4 bases; junction bases outside the gene matches: 6. This CDR3 spans 15 amino acids. The germline V gene encodes CDR1 SEHNR and CDR2 FQNEAQ (reference sequence). CDR3 bases: TGTGCCAGCAGCTACCGGACTAGCGGGTCTTACGAGCAGTACTTC. This gives the protein CASSYRTSGSYEQYF. The entire variable domain, with the rest obtained from reference TRBV7-9 and TRBJ2-7, is as follows: DTGVSQNPRHKITKRGQNVTFRCDPISEHNRLYWYRQTLGQGPEFLTYFQNEAQLEKSRLLSDRFSAERPKGSFSTLEIQRTEQGDSAMYLCASSYRTSGSYEQYFGPGTRLTVT.

This chain links TRBV11-3 with TRBJ2-3; a possible D gene is TRBD1 (7 bases). Germline V gene lookup returns CDR1 SGHNT and CDR2 YENEEA. The germline V and J ends were trimmed by 5 bases and 1 base, with 13 bases remaining between them. This CDR3 is built from 15 residues. The DNA for the CDR3 is TGTGCCAGCAGCCCGGAGGGGGCCGGCACAGATACGCAGTATTTT. It translates to CASSPEGAGTDTQYF.

The chain is built from TRBV9 and TRBJ2-5; 9 bases map to TRBD1. CDR1 is SGDLS, CDR2 YYNGEE, per germline. Losses at the gene ends were 5 bases for V and 2 bases for J; bases not matched to a gene: 4. The CDR3 totals 14 residues. DNA of the CDR3: TGTGCCAGCAGTCCGGGACAGGGTCAAGAGACCCAGTACTTC. Its translation: CASSPGQGQETQYF.

The rearrangement joins TRBV7-9 to TRBJ2-1; D possibly corresponds to TRBD2 (5 bases). Germline CDR1 and CDR2: SEHNR and FQNEAQ (reference sequence). This CDR3 region has 11 residues. V was cut by 4 bases and J by 10 bases, with 8 bases left in between. CDR3 nucleotides: TGTGCCAGCAGCTCCCAGCGGGAGCAGTTCTTC. It specifies CASSSQREQFF.

CDR3 nucleotide sequence: TGTGCCAGCAGCCCCCAGACAGGGATCGGCACTGAAGCTTTCTTT. Its translation: CASSPQTGIGTEAFF. This chain joins TRBV7-8 and TRBJ1-1, with TRBD1 matching over 7 bases. After removal of 5 bases from V and 4 bases from J, the junction contained 10 bases not matched to a gene. Germline V gene lookup returns CDR1 SGHVS and CDR2 FQNEAQ. The CDR3 runs 15 residues.

The chain carries TRBV6-5 and TRBJ2-1, with 10 bases lining up with TRBD2. Germline V gene sequence: CDR1 MNHEY, CDR2 SVGAGI. Trimming removed 7 bases from V and 4 bases from J; junction bases left unmatched: 7. The CDR3 spans 15 residues. The CDR3 sequence is CASTRGLAHYNEQFF. The DNA of the CDR3 is TGTGCCAGCACCAGGGGACTAGCGCATTACAATGAGCAGTTCTTC.